One and the same sample provided the 4 T cell receptor beta chains below, sequenced in a study of cytomegalovirus exposure and HLA in healthy donors. Vbeta (60) and Jbeta (13) primers were used in the PCR. The assay was immunoSEQ multiplex PCR, and TCRdb's table has in-frame clones only and misses some. Of 150,000 or so clones in the sample, around 80% were seen once. Sequencing was carried out using PBMCs. Receptors originate from a woman between 40 and 55 years old in good health and CMV-seronegative.

The V and J genes are TRBV4-1 and TRBJ2-1, with D maybe TRBD1 (6 bases). V was trimmed by 2 bases and J by 6 bases, leaving 23 bases between them. Germline CDR1 and CDR2: MGHRA and YSYEKL. The CDR3 runs to 18 residues. This chain's CDR3 is CASSQQGWSSVTANEQFF. DNA for the CDR3: TGCGCCAGCAGCCAACAGGGGTGGAGTTCGGTCACGGCCAATGAGCAGTTCTTC.

This chain connects TRBV6-5 to TRBJ2-2; D is ambiguous. Germline lookup yields CDR1 MNHEY and CDR2 SVGAGI. The CDR3 contains 13 residues. V dropped 2 bases and J dropped 6 bases, with 7 bases sitting between them. The CDR3 bases are TGTGCCAGCAGTTACGGGCCCCCCGGGGAGCTGTTTTTT. Its protein is CASSYGPPGELFF.

The rearrangement joins TRBV25-1 to TRBJ2-5; 9 nucleotides agree with TRBD2. The length of the CDR3 is 17 residues. The junction had 14 bases not matched to a gene; V was cut back by 4 bases and J by 5 bases. In germline, CDR1 is MGHDK, CDR2 SYGVNS. The CDR3 DNA reads TGTGCCAGCAGTGCCCAAAGGGGCGGGAGGGCCCCCGAGACCCAGTACTTC. This translates into CASSAQRGGRAPETQYF.

The gene calls are TRBV6-5 and TRBJ2-7; D might be TRBD1 (6 bases). Trimming stripped 3 bases from V and 1 base from J, with 7 bases between. Germline V gene lookup returns CDR1 MNHEY and CDR2 SVGAGI. The CDR3 is 13 residues long. The CDR3 DNA is TGTGCCAGCAGTTATAGGGGGTCCTACGAGCAGTACTTC. The encoded protein is CASSYRGSYEQYF.